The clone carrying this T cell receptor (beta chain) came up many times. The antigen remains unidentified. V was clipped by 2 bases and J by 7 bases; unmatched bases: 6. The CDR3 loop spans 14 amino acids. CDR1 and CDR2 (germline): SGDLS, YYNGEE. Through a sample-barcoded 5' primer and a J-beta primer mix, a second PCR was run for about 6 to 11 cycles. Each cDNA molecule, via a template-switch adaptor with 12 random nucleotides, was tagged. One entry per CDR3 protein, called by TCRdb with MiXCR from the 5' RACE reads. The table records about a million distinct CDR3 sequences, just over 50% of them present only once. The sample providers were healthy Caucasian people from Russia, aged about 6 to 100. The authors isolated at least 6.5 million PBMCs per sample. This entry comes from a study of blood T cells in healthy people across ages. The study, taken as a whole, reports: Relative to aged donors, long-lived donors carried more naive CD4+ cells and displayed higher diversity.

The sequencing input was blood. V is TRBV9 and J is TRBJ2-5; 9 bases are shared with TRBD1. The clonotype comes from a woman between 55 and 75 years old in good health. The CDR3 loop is CASSVTGQGWTQYF. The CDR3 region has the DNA TGTGCCAGCAGCGTCACCGGACAGGGGTGGACCCAGTACTTC. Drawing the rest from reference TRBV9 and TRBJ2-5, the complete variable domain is DSGVTQTPKHLITATGQRVTLRCSPRSGDLSVYWYQQSLDQGLQFLIQYYNGEERAKGNILERFSAQQFPDLHSELNLSSLELGDSALYFCASSVTGQGWTQYFGPGTRLLVL.